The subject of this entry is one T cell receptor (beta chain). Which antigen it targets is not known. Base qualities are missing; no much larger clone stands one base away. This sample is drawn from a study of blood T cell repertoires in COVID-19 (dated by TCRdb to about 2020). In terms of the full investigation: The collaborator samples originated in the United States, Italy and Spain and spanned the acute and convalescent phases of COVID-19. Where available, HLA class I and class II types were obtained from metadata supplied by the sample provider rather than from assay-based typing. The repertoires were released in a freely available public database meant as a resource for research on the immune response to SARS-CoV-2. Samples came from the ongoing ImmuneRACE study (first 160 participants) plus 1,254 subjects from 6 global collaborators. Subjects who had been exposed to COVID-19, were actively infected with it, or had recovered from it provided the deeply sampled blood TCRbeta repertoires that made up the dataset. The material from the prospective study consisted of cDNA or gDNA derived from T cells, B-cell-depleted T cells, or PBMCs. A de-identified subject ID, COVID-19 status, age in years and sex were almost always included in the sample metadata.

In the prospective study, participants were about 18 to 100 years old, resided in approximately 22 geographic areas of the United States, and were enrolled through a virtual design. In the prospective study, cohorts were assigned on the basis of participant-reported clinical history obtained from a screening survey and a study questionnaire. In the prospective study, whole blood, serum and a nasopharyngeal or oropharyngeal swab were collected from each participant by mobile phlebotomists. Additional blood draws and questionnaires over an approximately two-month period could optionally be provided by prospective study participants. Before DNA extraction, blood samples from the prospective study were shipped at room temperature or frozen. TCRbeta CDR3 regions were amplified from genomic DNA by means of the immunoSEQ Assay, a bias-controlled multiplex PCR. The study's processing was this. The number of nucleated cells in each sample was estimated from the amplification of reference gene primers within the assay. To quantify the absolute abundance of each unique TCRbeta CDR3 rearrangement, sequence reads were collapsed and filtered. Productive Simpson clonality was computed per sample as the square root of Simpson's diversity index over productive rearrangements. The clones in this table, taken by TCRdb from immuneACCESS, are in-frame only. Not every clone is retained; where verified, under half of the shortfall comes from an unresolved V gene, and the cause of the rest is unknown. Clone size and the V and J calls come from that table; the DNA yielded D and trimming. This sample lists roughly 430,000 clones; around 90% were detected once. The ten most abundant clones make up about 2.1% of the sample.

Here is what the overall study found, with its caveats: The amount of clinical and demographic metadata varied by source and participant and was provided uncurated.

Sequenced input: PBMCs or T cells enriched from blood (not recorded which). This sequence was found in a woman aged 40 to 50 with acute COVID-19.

The CDR3 reads as follows: CASGHTGEKEEKLFF. The sequence in DNA is TGTGCCAGCGGACATACAGGGGAAAAAGAGGAAAAACTGTTTTTT. The rearranged segments are TRBV7-9 and TRBJ1-4, and 7 junctional nucleotides match TRBD1. The CDR3 runs 15 residues from the cysteine to the phenylalanine. The entry retains the CDR3 DNA only, 45 bases that are in frame from base 1. CDR1 and CDR2 are read off the germline V gene (reference sequence) as SEHNR and FQNEAQ. Trimming takes 8 bases off V and 8 bases off J; junction bases not matched to a gene: 14.